The rows below give T cell receptor beta chains drawn from one sample of a study of blood T cell repertoires in COVID-19. This table comes from immunoSEQ multiplex PCR, and its TCRdb copy is limited to in-frame clones, with some not included. The sample holds almost 250,000 clones, around 85% seen once. The sequenced sample was PBMCs or T cells enriched from blood (not recorded which). The source of these receptors is a woman aged 45-65 years with acute COVID-19. Each CDR3 is given with its conserved first and last residue. The order of the fields is clone size, CDR3 length, D gene, V gene, J gene, CDR3 DNA, CDR3 protein. A D gene is named only where the DNA matches it firmly. Size is omitted from some rows. Given values are once, few, many or a class for expanded clones.

abundance: -
len: 16
d_gene: -
v_gene: TRBV3-1/TRBV3-2
j_gene: TRBJ2-3
CDR3nt: TGTGCCAGCAGCCCTTACCGGGACACCTTGGGGGATACGCAGTATTTT
CDR3aa: CASSPYRDTLGDTQYF

abundance: -
len: 13
d_gene: -
v_gene: TRBV3-1/TRBV3-2
j_gene: TRBJ1-1
CDR3nt: TGTGCCAGCACCCGACAGATCAACACTGAAGCTTTCTTT
CDR3aa: CASTRQINTEAFF

abundance: -
len: 16
d_gene: -
v_gene: TRBV4-3
j_gene: TRBJ1-1
CDR3nt: TGCGCCAGCAGCCAAGATTGGGAGTTACAGAACACTGAAGCTTTCTTT
CDR3aa: CASSQDWELQNTEAFF

abundance: -
len: 11
d_gene: TRBD1
v_gene: TRBV20-1
j_gene: TRBJ1-2
CDR3nt: TGCAGTGCCGGACAGGGCGGTGGCTACACCTTC
CDR3aa: CSAGQGGGYTF

abundance: -
len: 13
d_gene: -
v_gene: TRBV18
j_gene: TRBJ1-1
CDR3nt: TGTGCCAGCTCACTAGGGGTCGAAAGGGAAGCTTTCTTT
CDR3aa: CASSLGVEREAFF

abundance: -
len: 14
d_gene: -
v_gene: TRBV14
j_gene: TRBJ2-5
CDR3nt: TGTGCCAGCAGCCAAGTCCGGGGGCAAGAGACCCAGTACTTC
CDR3aa: CASSQVRGQETQYF

abundance: -
len: 15
d_gene: -
v_gene: TRBV27
j_gene: TRBJ1-6
CDR3nt: TGTGCCAGCAGTTTAAGGAGCTCCTATAATTCACCCCTCCACTTT
CDR3aa: CASSLRSSYNSPLHF

abundance: -
len: 15
d_gene: -
v_gene: TRBV6-5
j_gene: TRBJ1-4
CDR3nt: TGTGCCAGCAGTTACTCGGAAGGGGGTTTCGAAAAACTGTTTTTT
CDR3aa: CASSYSEGGFEKLFF

abundance: few
len: 11
d_gene: -
v_gene: TRBV28
j_gene: TRBJ2-5
CDR3nt: TGTGCCAGCAGTCTCCAAGAGACCCAGTACTTC
CDR3aa: CASSLQETQYF

abundance: -
len: 15
d_gene: -
v_gene: TRBV5-1
j_gene: TRBJ2-1
CDR3nt: TGCGCCAGCAGTCGGGACTCCACTTCCTACAATGAGCAGTTCTTC
CDR3aa: CASSRDSTSYNEQFF

abundance: -
len: 14
d_gene: TRBD1
v_gene: TRBV7-2
j_gene: TRBJ1-6
CDR3nt: TGTGCCAGCAGCTCCGGGACAGTTAATTCACCCCTCCACTTT
CDR3aa: CASSSGTVNSPLHF

abundance: few
len: 16
d_gene: -
v_gene: TRBV7-6
j_gene: TRBJ2-1
CDR3nt: TGTGCCAGCAGCTCAATAGTGGGGGACACCTACAATGAGCAGTTCTTC
CDR3aa: CASSSIVGDTYNEQFF

abundance: -
len: 17
d_gene: -
v_gene: TRBV19
j_gene: TRBJ1-5
CDR3nt: TGTGCCAGTAGTGGGCATCGGGGTGGAAGGGGCAATCAGCCCCAGCATTTT
CDR3aa: CASSGHRGGRGNQPQHF

abundance: -
len: 15
d_gene: -
v_gene: TRBV6-5
j_gene: TRBJ1-2
CDR3nt: TGTGCCAGCAGTTCCAACCCAGGGAATCTGGATGGCTACACCTTC
CDR3aa: CASSSNPGNLDGYTF

abundance: -
len: 14
d_gene: -
v_gene: TRBV7-3
j_gene: TRBJ2-7
CDR3nt: TGTGCCAGCAGCTTAACGTCGCCACCCGGGGAGCAGTACTTC
CDR3aa: CASSLTSPPGEQYF

abundance: -
len: 14
d_gene: -
v_gene: TRBV19
j_gene: TRBJ1-5
CDR3nt: TGTGCCAGTAGTAGACGGGAGAAAAATCAGCCCCAGCATTTT
CDR3aa: CASSRREKNQPQHF

abundance: -
len: 16
d_gene: TRBD2
v_gene: TRBV28
j_gene: TRBJ2-7
CDR3nt: TGTGCCAGCAGTTTGCGACTAGGGCGGGGGGCCTACGAGCAGTACTTC
CDR3aa: CASSLRLGRGAYEQYF

abundance: -
len: 16
d_gene: -
v_gene: TRBV6-6
j_gene: TRBJ2-2
CDR3nt: TGTGCCAGCAGTCCCATCTTCGACAGAAACACCGGGGAGCTGTTTTTT
CDR3aa: CASSPIFDRNTGELFF

abundance: -
len: 14
d_gene: -
v_gene: TRBV19
j_gene: TRBJ1-2
CDR3nt: TGTGCCAGCGCCTGGGGGGATCGTAACTATGGCTACACCTTC
CDR3aa: CASAWGDRNYGYTF

abundance: -
len: 16
d_gene: -
v_gene: TRBV29-1
j_gene: TRBJ2-2
CDR3nt: TGCAGCGTTGAAGACGATCGGACAGCGAACACCGGGGAGCTGTTTTTT
CDR3aa: CSVEDDRTANTGELFF

abundance: -
len: 13
d_gene: TRBD1
v_gene: TRBV3-1/TRBV3-2
j_gene: TRBJ1-1
CDR3nt: TGTGCCAGCGGGGACAGGGCGAACACTGAAGCTTTCTTT
CDR3aa: CASGDRANTEAFF

abundance: -
len: 11
d_gene: -
v_gene: TRBV12-5
j_gene: TRBJ1-1
CDR3nt: TGTGCTAGTGGGATAGGGGCTGAAGCTTTCTTT
CDR3aa: CASGIGAEAFF

abundance: -
len: 12
d_gene: -
v_gene: TRBV10-3
j_gene: TRBJ1-1
CDR3nt: TGTGCCATGCGGGGAGGGGGCACTGAAGCTTTCTTT
CDR3aa: CAMRGGGTEAFF

abundance: -
len: 15
d_gene: -
v_gene: TRBV18
j_gene: TRBJ1-1
CDR3nt: TGTGCCAGCTCACTCAACCAGGGGATGGACACTGAAGCTTTCTTT
CDR3aa: CASSLNQGMDTEAFF

abundance: -
len: 14
d_gene: TRBD1
v_gene: TRBV3-1/TRBV3-2
j_gene: TRBJ1-6
CDR3nt: TGTGCCAGCAGCCTAGGACAGGGCAATTCACCCCTCCACTTT
CDR3aa: CASSLGQGNSPLHF

abundance: -
len: 13
d_gene: -
v_gene: TRBV10-3
j_gene: TRBJ2-7
CDR3nt: TGTGCCATCAAAGAGGGCCTCTCCTACGAGCAGTACTTC
CDR3aa: CAIKEGLSYEQYF

abundance: -
len: 16
d_gene: -
v_gene: TRBV7-9
j_gene: TRBJ1-3
CDR3nt: TGTGCCAGCAGCCGCGGAGGGGTGTACTCTGGAAACACCATATATTTT
CDR3aa: CASSRGGVYSGNTIYF

abundance: -
len: 15
d_gene: -
v_gene: TRBV10-3
j_gene: TRBJ1-3
CDR3nt: TGTGCCATCAGGACGGCAGGAAGGTCTGGAAACACCATATATTTT
CDR3aa: CAIRTAGRSGNTIYF

abundance: -
len: 17
d_gene: TRBD2
v_gene: TRBV10-3
j_gene: TRBJ2-1
CDR3nt: TGTGCCATCAGTGTTATCCGGGCGGCTAGCGGGTACAATGAGCAGTTCTTC
CDR3aa: CAISVIRAASGYNEQFF

abundance: once
len: 15
d_gene: TRBD1
v_gene: TRBV7-6
j_gene: TRBJ1-1
CDR3nt: TGTGCCAGCAGCTTACCGGGACAGGTGAACACTGAAGCTTTCTTT
CDR3aa: CASSLPGQVNTEAFF

abundance: once
len: 12
d_gene: -
v_gene: TRBV19
j_gene: TRBJ2-7
CDR3nt: TGTGCCAGTAGTAGGCCCCCCCACGAGCAGTACTTC
CDR3aa: CASSRPPHEQYF

abundance: once
len: 15
d_gene: -
v_gene: TRBV5-1
j_gene: TRBJ2-2
CDR3nt: TGCGCCAGCAGCTTCGGAGGGGCGGTCACCGGGGAGCTGTTTTTT
CDR3aa: CASSFGGAVTGELFF

abundance: -
len: 15
d_gene: TRBD2
v_gene: TRBV2
j_gene: TRBJ2-2
CDR3nt: TGTGCCAGCACGGGCGGGGGGCGCAACACCGGGGAGCTGTTTTTT
CDR3aa: CASTGGGRNTGELFF

abundance: -
len: 13
d_gene: -
v_gene: TRBV11-2
j_gene: TRBJ1-1
CDR3nt: TGTGCCAGCAGCCCTTCTAGAGGGACTGAAGCTTTCTTT
CDR3aa: CASSPSRGTEAFF

abundance: -
len: 17
d_gene: -
v_gene: TRBV7-9
j_gene: TRBJ2-1
CDR3nt: TGTGCCAGCAGCTTCCCTACGAGTCAGGGTGTTTACAATGAGCAGTTCTTC
CDR3aa: CASSFPTSQGVYNEQFF

abundance: once
len: 13
d_gene: -
v_gene: TRBV18
j_gene: TRBJ1-6
CDR3nt: TGTGCCAGCTCTCAGGGGACTAATTCACCCCTCCACTTT
CDR3aa: CASSQGTNSPLHF

abundance: -
len: 15
d_gene: -
v_gene: TRBV25-1
j_gene: TRBJ2-5
CDR3nt: TGTGCCAGCAGTGATGCGCGGGGGCCGCAAGAGACCCAGTACTTC
CDR3aa: CASSDARGPQETQYF

abundance: -
len: 15
d_gene: -
v_gene: TRBV6-2/TRBV6-3
j_gene: TRBJ2-7
CDR3nt: TGTGCCAGCAGTTACGACGGGGCGGGATTCTACGAGCAGTACTTC
CDR3aa: CASSYDGAGFYEQYF

abundance: -
len: 12
d_gene: -
v_gene: TRBV12-3/TRBV12-4
j_gene: TRBJ1-3
CDR3nt: TGTGCCGACGGGAGCTCTGGAAACACCATATATTTT
CDR3aa: CADGSSGNTIYF

abundance: once
len: 16
d_gene: TRBD1
v_gene: TRBV3-1/TRBV3-2
j_gene: TRBJ1-1
CDR3nt: TGTGCCAGCAGCCAAGTTTCGATAAAGGGGGCAACTGAAGCTTTCTTT
CDR3aa: CASSQVSIKGATEAFF

abundance: -
len: 16
d_gene: TRBD1
v_gene: TRBV11-2
j_gene: TRBJ2-7
CDR3nt: TGTGCCAGCAGCCCCCTGGCCAGGACAGGGGGATACGAGCAGTACTTC
CDR3aa: CASSPLARTGGYEQYF

abundance: -
len: 12
d_gene: -
v_gene: TRBV24-1
j_gene: TRBJ2-2
CDR3nt: TGTGCCACCAGTGATTTCAACGGGGAGCTGTTTTTT
CDR3aa: CATSDFNGELFF

abundance: -
len: 14
d_gene: -
v_gene: TRBV10-2
j_gene: TRBJ2-7
CDR3nt: TGCGCCAGCAGTATGAGGAAGGAAGCCTACGAGCAGTACTTC
CDR3aa: CASSMRKEAYEQYF

abundance: -
len: 15
d_gene: TRBD1
v_gene: TRBV4-3
j_gene: TRBJ1-1
CDR3nt: TGCGCCAGCAGCCAACTGGGACAGCCGAACACTGAAGCTTTCTTT
CDR3aa: CASSQLGQPNTEAFF

abundance: -
len: 16
d_gene: -
v_gene: TRBV10-3
j_gene: TRBJ1-3
CDR3nt: TGTGCCATCAGTGAGTCTGGGGGGATCTCTGGAAACACCATATATTTT
CDR3aa: CAISESGGISGNTIYF

abundance: -
len: 15
d_gene: -
v_gene: TRBV6-1
j_gene: TRBJ1-2
CDR3nt: TGTGCCAGCAGTGAAGTACGGACAGCTTCCTATGGCTACACCTTC
CDR3aa: CASSEVRTASYGYTF

abundance: -
len: 12
d_gene: -
v_gene: TRBV12-3/TRBV12-4
j_gene: TRBJ1-4
CDR3nt: TGTGCCAGCAGGTCCGGGGGTGAAAAACTGTTTTTT
CDR3aa: CASRSGGEKLFF

abundance: -
len: 14
d_gene: -
v_gene: TRBV4-1
j_gene: TRBJ1-4
CDR3nt: TGCGCCAGCAGCCTAGGGGCAACTAATGAAAAACTGTTTTTT
CDR3aa: CASSLGATNEKLFF

abundance: -
len: 16
d_gene: -
v_gene: TRBV18
j_gene: TRBJ1-2
CDR3nt: TGTGCCAGCTCACCCGAACTTCGGGTAGAGGGAGGTGGCTACACCTTC
CDR3aa: CASSPELRVEGGGYTF

abundance: -
len: 15
d_gene: TRBD2
v_gene: TRBV2
j_gene: TRBJ2-3
CDR3nt: TGTGCCAGCAGTGGAACCGGGACTAGCAGAGATACGCAGTATTTT
CDR3aa: CASSGTGTSRDTQYF

abundance: once
len: 19
d_gene: -
v_gene: TRBV10-3
j_gene: TRBJ1-1
CDR3nt: TGTGCCGCGGCTCGCGCGGGGCTTACAGGCCGATTCATGAACACTGAAGCTTTCTTT
CDR3aa: CAAARAGLTGRFMNTEAFF

abundance: -
len: 15
d_gene: -
v_gene: TRBV12-5
j_gene: TRBJ1-6
CDR3nt: TGTGCTAGTGGTCAAGGAGGCTCAGGATATTCACCCCTCCACTTT
CDR3aa: CASGQGGSGYSPLHF

abundance: medium-sized
len: 17
d_gene: -
v_gene: TRBV7-3
j_gene: TRBJ2-2
CDR3nt: TGTGCCAGCAGCTTAAAATCAGGGGCCGGGAACACCGGGGAGCTGTTTTTT
CDR3aa: CASSLKSGAGNTGELFF

abundance: once
len: 15
d_gene: -
v_gene: TRBV2
j_gene: TRBJ1-4
CDR3nt: TGTGCCAGCACCGAACTTGGGGGGAATAATGAAAAACTGTTTTTT
CDR3aa: CASTELGGNNEKLFF

abundance: once
len: 16
d_gene: -
v_gene: TRBV15
j_gene: TRBJ2-7
CDR3nt: TGTGCCACCAGCAGAGGTTCCTCCACAGGTACCTACGAGCAGTACTTC
CDR3aa: CATSRGSSTGTYEQYF

abundance: -
len: 15
d_gene: -
v_gene: TRBV5-4
j_gene: TRBJ2-4
CDR3nt: TGTGCCAGCAGTAATCCCGGGACACGGAGAACCATTCAGTACTTC
CDR3aa: CASSNPGTRRTIQYF

abundance: -
len: 13
d_gene: -
v_gene: TRBV2
j_gene: TRBJ1-1
CDR3nt: TGTGCCAGCAGGAGGTTTGAGAACACTGAAGCTTTCTTT
CDR3aa: CASRRFENTEAFF

abundance: -
len: 15
d_gene: TRBD2
v_gene: TRBV27
j_gene: TRBJ2-5
CDR3nt: TGTGCCAGCAGTTCAGCGGGGGTGGGACAAGAGACCCAGTACTTC
CDR3aa: CASSSAGVGQETQYF

abundance: -
len: 13
d_gene: -
v_gene: TRBV19
j_gene: TRBJ2-4
CDR3nt: TGTGCCAGTAGTATATCTCTCGCCGGTATTCAGTACTTC
CDR3aa: CASSISLAGIQYF

abundance: -
len: 12
d_gene: TRBD1
v_gene: TRBV30
j_gene: TRBJ1-2
CDR3nt: TGTGCCGTCCTTCAGGGGGGCATGGGATACACCTTC
CDR3aa: CAVLQGGMGYTF